The sequence of this T cell receptor (beta chain) was determined in a study of T cells in Graves' hyperthyroidism and ophthalmopathy. Study-wide results and limits: Peripheral blood also featured most of the thyroid clonotypes expanded above 0.001.

In regard to this clonotype: Its antigen is not known.

TCR beta CDR3 regions were amplified from RNA transcripts. Primed by the HTBI set, a first-round RT-PCR was run on the TCR CDR3. TCRdb reanalysed the multiplex PCR reads using MiXCR and keeps one entry per CDR3 protein. The table has about 50,000 distinct CDR3 sequences, around 48% seen once. V dropped 6 bases and J dropped 2; count of bases not matched to a gene: 8. Looked up from germline, CDR1 is SGDLS and CDR2 is YYNGEE. The CDR3 length is 16 residues. The rearrangement uses TRBV9 and TRBJ2-5, with 12 bases aligning to TRBD2. This clonotype was obtained from a woman aged 30 to 39 with Graves' ophthalmopathy. The sample comprised blood. This chain's CDR3 is CASTRTSGTGQETQYF. The DNA of the CDR3 is TGTGCCAGCACACGGACTAGCGGGACAGGACAAGAGACCCAGTACTTC.